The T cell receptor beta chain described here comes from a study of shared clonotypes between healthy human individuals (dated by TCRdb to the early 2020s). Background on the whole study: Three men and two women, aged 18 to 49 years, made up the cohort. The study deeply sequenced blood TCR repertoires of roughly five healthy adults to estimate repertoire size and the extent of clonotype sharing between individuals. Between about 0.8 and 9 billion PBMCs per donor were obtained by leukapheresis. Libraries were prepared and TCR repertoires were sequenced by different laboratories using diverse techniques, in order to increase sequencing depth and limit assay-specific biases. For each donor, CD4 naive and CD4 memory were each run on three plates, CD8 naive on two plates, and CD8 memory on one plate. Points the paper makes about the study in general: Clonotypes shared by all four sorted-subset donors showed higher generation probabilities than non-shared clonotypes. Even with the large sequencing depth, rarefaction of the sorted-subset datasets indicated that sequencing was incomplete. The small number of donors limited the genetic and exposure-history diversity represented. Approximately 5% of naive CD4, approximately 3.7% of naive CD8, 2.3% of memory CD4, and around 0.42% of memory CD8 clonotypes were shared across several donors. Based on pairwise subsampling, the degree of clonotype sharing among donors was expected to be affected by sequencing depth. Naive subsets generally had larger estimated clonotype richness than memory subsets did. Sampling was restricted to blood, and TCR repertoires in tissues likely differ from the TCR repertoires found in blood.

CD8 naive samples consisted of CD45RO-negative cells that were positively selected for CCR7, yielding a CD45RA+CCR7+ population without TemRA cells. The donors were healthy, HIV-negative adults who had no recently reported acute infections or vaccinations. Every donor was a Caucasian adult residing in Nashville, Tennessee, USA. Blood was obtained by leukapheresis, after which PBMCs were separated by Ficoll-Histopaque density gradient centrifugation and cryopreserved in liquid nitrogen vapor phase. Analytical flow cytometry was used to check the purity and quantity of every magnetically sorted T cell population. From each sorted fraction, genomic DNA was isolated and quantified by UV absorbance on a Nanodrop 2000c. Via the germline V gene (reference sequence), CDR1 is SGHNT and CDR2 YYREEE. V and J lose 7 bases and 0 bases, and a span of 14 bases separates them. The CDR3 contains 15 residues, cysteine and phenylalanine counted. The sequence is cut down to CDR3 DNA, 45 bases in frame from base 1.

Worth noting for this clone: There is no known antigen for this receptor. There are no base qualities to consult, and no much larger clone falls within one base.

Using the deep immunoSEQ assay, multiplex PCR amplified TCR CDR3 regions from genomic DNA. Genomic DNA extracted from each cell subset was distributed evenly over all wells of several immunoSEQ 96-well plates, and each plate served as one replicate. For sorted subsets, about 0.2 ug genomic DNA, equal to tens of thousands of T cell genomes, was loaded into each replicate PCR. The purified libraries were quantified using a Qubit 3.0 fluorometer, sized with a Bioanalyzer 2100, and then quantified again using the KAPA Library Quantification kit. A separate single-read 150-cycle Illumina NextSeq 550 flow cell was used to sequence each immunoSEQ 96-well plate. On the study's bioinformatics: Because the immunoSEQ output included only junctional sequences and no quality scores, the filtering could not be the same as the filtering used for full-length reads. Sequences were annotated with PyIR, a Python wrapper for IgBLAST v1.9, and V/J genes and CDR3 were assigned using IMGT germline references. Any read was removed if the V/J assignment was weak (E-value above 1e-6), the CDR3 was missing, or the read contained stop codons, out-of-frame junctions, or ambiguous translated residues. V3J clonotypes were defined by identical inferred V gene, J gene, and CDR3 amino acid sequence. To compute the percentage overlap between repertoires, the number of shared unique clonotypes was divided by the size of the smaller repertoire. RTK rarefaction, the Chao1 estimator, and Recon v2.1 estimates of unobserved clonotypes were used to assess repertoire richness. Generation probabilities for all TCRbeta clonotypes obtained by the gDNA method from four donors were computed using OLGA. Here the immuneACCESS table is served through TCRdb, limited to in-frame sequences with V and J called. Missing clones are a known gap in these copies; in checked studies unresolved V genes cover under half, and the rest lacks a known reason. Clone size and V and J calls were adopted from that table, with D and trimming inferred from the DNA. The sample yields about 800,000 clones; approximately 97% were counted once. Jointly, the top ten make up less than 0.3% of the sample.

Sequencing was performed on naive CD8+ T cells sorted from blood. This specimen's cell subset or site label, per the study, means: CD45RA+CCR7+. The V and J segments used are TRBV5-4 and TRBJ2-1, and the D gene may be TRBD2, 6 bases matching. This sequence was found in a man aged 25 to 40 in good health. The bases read TGTGCCAGCCGTGGTGAAGCGGGCTCCTACAATGAGCAGTTCTTC. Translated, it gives CASRGEAGSYNEQFF.